The present entry profiles one T cell receptor (beta chain) with its context. Its specificity is not known. The sample originates from a study of post-analysis software for immune sequencing data. Study context: Multiple sclerosis in the patients followed relapsing-remitting, secondary progressive and progressive-relapsing courses.

From germline, CDR1 is SGDLS and CDR2 YYNGEE. The CDR3 has 14 amino acids. The V end lost 0 bases, the J end lost 4 bases, and 9 bases lay between the germline ends. Built from TCR beta cDNA, the libraries had unique molecular identifiers in them. Once roughly 0.85 to 11 million T cells were used, hundreds of thousands of cDNA molecules resulted. One entry per CDR3 protein results from TCRdb running MiXCR on the PCR reads. The profile covers hundreds of thousands of distinct CDR3 sequences, with approximately 30% appearing a single time and 0.5% to 0.6% taken by the ten largest. General study results and limits: Included in a set of several TRBV segments more frequent in patients than controls were TRBV5-6, TRBV5-1 and TRBV20-1. Normalized Chao1 diversity was significantly reduced in patients versus controls.

Source material: blood. The V call is TRBV9, the J call TRBJ2-3; TRBD2 is a possible D gene (5 bases). This TCR derives from a girl aged 10-17 years with multiple sclerosis. The CDR3 bases are TGTGCCAGCAGCGTAGTTAGCGTCGCAGATACGCAGTATTTT. Translating gives CASSVVSVADTQYF.